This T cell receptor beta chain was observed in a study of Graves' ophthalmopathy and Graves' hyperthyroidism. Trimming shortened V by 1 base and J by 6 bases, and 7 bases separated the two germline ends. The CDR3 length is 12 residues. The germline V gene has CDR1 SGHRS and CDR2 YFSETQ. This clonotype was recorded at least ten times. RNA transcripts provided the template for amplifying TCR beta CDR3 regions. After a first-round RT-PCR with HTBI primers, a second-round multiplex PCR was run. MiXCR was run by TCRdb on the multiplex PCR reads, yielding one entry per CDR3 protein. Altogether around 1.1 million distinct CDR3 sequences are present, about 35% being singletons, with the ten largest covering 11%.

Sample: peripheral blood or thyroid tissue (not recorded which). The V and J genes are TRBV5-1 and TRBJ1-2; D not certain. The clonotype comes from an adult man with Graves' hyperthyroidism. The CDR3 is CASSLFADGYTF. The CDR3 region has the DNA TGCGCCAGCAGCTTGTTCGCAGATGGCTACACCTTC.